The 5 T cell receptor beta chains below all came from one sample that was sequenced in a study of T cell repertoires in cytomegalovirus infection. TCRdb fed the reads into MiXCR, producing one record per CDR3 protein. The data contain around 490,000 distinct CDR3 sequences, more than 25% of them singletons. The sample comprised PBMCs. The receptors stem from a human donor in good health (CMV status not recorded). Some clones in this sample may be carry-over from other donors' samples.

The chain combines TRBV5-1 with TRBJ1-5; D perhaps matches TRBD1 (5 bases). CDR3 length equals 15 residues. Germline V lookup: CDR1 SGHRS, CDR2 YFSETQ. The V end lost 0 bases, the J end lost 4 bases, and 11 bases lay between the germline ends. In nucleotides, the CDR3 is TGCGCCAGCAGCTTGGATGGGGACCAGAATCAGCCCCAGCATTTT. Its translation is CASSLDGDQNQPQHF.

The chain links TRBV12-3 or TRBV12-4 to TRBJ2-1; D uncertain. This CDR3 has 15 residues. Trimming stripped 3 bases from V and 6 bases from J, with 15 bases between. CDR3 sequence reads: CASSFRSRNGNEQFF. CDR3 nucleotides: TGTGCCAGCAGTTTTCGGTCCCGAAATGGCAATGAGCAGTTCTTC.

The chain has TRBV28 and TRBJ2-1; 8 bases are shared with TRBD1. The CDR3 runs to 13 residues. Germline values: CDR1 MDHEN, CDR2 SYDVKM. V dropped 4 bases and J dropped 8; count of bases not matched to a gene: 4. The CDR3 here is CASSWTGKDEQFF. CDR3 DNA sequence: TGTGCCAGCAGTTGGACAGGGAAGGATGAGCAGTTCTTC.

The J gene is TRBJ1-5, the V gene TRBV20-1; D is unresolved. This CDR3 has 11 residues. Germline lookup yields CDR1 DFQATT and CDR2 SNEGSKA (reference sequence). Trimming stripped 5 bases from V and 4 bases from J, with 6 bases between. This CDR3 is CSAVENQPQHF. The CDR3 nucleotides read TGCAGTGCTGTAGAGAATCAGCCCCAGCATTTT.

This chain uses TRBV7-2 with TRBJ2-7; D gene uncertain. The CDR3 extends over 14 amino acids. The germline gives CDR1 SGHTA, CDR2 FQGNSA. V lost 1 base to trimming and J lost 0 bases, with 7 bases between them. This chain's CDR3 is CASSLGADSYEQYF. The DNA of the CDR3 is TGTGCCAGCAGCTTAGGGGCGGACTCCTACGAGCAGTACTTC.